Described below is a single T cell receptor (beta chain) sequence and its context. This clonotype was observed a handful of times. Its cognate antigen has yet to be identified. It has no much larger one-base neighbor in the sample; base qualities were not kept. The sample originates from a study of human T cells and chemical hapten exposure (dated by TCRdb to 2020 to 2023). Concerning the study at large: Libraries were combined into a pool for sequencing, and differences in TCR yield between samples came mainly from small differences in library volumes within the pool. Peripheral blood TCR repertoire changes were tracked in vivo in alopecia patients during primary and secondary sensitization to the hapten diphenylcyclopropenone (DPC). Both TCR alpha and TCR beta chains were sequenced from each blood RNA sample.

Receptor libraries were prepared by RACE. TCRdb shows the sequencer as NextSeq 500. During library preparation, unique molecular identifiers were attached to individual cDNA molecules so that TCRs could be counted in a quantitative, reproducible way. The authors' analysis ran thus. Samples had a median of roughly 87,000 TCRs, with a range from roughly 23,224 to 700,000. The Decombinator software suite was used to annotate V, J and CDR3 in the TCR reads. For PS versus PT1 abundance plots, all samples were subsampled to the same number of TCRs (28,000). TCRs were defined as expanded if absent before sensitization and observed at least eight times at the 2-week time point. TCRdb reprocessing: public reads trimmed at Q25 with fastp, clones called with MiXCR, in-frame beta chains kept. Here each entry gathers all rows of one CDR3 protein and keeps the most common genes and DNA. TCRdb, not the original authors, processed these V and J calls. The sample has about 77,000 distinct CDR3 sequences on record, about 8.6% of them singletons. 1.7% of the sample is in the top ten clones.

The germline V gene sets CDR1 to SGHRS and CDR2 to YFSETQ. From cysteine to phenylalanine, the CDR3 is 14 amino acids long. The CDR3 DNA has 42 bases and is translated from base 1. Trimming accounts for 5 bases at V and 1 base at J, while the number of junction bases matched to no gene is 4. Overall study results and their limits: Repeated subsampling changed both the strength of the expansion versus patch-test correlation and the threshold at which that correlation became significant. DPC sensitization did not change how many TCRs were above 1 in 1000 frequency, and no evidence was found of alterations in global repertoire structure.

The sample's time point, from its label and the paper: healthy volunteer bleed at 6 weeks. Unfractionated whole blood was collected in Tempus Blood RNA tubes, and total RNA was extracted from that blood. About 5 healthy volunteers served as TCR sequencing controls and were bled at day 0, 2 weeks and 6 weeks. Source material: whole blood. The source is a female donor in good health. Some clones in this sample may be carry-over from other donors' samples. Recombination connected TRBV5-1 to TRBJ2-3; 7 bases in between match TRBD1. The CDR3 amino acid sequence is: CASRSTGGTDTQYF. In nucleotide form, the sequence is TGCGCCAGCAGGAGTACAGGGGGCACAGATACGCAGTATTTT.